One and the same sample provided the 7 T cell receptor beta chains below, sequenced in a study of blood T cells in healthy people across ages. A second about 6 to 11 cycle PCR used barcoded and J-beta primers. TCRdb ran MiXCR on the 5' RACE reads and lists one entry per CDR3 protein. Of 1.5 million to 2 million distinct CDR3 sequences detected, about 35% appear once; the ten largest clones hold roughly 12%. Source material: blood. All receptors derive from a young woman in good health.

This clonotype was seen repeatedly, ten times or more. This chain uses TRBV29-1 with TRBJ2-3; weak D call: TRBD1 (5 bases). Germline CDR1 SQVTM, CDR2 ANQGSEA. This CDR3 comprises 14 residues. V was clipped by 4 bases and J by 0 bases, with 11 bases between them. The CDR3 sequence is CSVAVRTSTDTQYF. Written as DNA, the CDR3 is TGCAGCGTTGCAGTCCGGACAAGCACAGATACGCAGTATTTT.

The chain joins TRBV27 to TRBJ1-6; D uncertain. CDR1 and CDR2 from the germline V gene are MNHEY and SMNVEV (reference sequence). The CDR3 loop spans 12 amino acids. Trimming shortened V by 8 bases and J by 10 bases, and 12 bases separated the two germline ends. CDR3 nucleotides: TGTGCCAGCGGCTATCGTGAGTCACCCCTCCACTTT. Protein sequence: CASGYRESPLHF.

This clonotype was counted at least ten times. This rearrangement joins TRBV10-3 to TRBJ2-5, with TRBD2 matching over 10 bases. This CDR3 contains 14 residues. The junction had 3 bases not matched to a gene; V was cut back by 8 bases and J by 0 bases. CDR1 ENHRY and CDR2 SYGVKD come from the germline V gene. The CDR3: CAISSGGDQETQYF. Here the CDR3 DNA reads TGTGCCATCTCTAGCGGGGGCGACCAAGAGACCCAGTACTTC.

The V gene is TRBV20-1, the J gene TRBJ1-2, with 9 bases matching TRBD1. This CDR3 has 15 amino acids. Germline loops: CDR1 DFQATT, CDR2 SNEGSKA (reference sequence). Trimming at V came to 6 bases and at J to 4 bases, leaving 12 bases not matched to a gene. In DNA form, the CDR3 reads TGCAGTGCGGCCGACCGGGACAGGGTAGTCTATGGCTACACCTTC. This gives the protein CSAADRDRVVYGYTF.

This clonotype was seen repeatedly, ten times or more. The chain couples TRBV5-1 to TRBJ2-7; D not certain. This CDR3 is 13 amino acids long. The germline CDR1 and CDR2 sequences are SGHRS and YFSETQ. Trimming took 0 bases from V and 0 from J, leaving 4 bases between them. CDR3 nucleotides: TGCGCCAGCAGCTTGGAGGACTCCTACGAGCAGTACTTC. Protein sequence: CASSLEDSYEQYF.

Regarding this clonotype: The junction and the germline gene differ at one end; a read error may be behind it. The CDR3, as DNA: TGTGCCAGCAGCTTAAGGGACAGGGGAGAAAAACGGTTTTTT. Translation gives CASSLRDRGEKRFF. J is TRBJ1-4 and V is TRBV28, with 10 bases that match TRBD1. Germline V CDR1 and CDR2: MDHEN, SYDVKM. This CDR3 region has 14 residues.

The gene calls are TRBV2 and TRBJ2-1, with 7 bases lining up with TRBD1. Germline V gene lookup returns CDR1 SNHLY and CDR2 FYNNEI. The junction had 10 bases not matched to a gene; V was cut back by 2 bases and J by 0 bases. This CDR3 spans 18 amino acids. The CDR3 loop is CASSEPLRGQTSYNEQFF. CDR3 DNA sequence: TGTGCCAGCAGTGAACCCCTGAGGGGGCAGACCTCCTACAATGAGCAGTTCTTC.